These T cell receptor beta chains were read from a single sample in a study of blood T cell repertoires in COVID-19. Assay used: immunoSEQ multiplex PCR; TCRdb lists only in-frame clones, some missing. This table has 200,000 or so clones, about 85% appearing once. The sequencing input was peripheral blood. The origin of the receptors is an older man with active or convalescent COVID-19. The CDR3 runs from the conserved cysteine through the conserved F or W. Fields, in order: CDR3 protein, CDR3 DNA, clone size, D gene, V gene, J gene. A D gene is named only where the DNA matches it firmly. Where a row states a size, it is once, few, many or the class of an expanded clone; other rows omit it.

CDR3: CASENRQGYQPQHF; DNA: TGTGCCAGTGAAAATAGACAGGGGTACCAGCCCCAGCATTTT; size: NA; D: TRBD1; V: TRBV19; J: TRBJ1-5
CDR3: CASSPALDQPQHF; DNA: TGTGCCAGCAGCCCAGCGTTGGATCAGCCCCAGCATTTT; size: few; D: NA; V: TRBV3-1/TRBV3-2; J: TRBJ1-5
CDR3: CASSHRVGGSQETQYF; DNA: TGTGCCAGCAGCCACAGGGTCGGTGGTTCACAAGAGACCCAGTACTTC; size: NA; D: NA; V: TRBV28; J: TRBJ2-5
CDR3: CASSLERDEAFF; DNA: TGTGCCAGCAGCTTAGAACGGGATGAAGCTTTCTTT; size: NA; D: NA; V: TRBV7-9; J: TRBJ1-1
CDR3: CASSFGGYTGELFF; DNA: TGTGCCAGCAGTTTCGGGGGTTACACCGGGGAGCTGTTTTTT; size: NA; D: NA; V: TRBV28; J: TRBJ2-2
CDR3: CSAGETGVVNEQFF; DNA: TGCAGCGCGGGAGAGACAGGGGTGGTCAATGAGCAGTTCTTC; size: NA; D: TRBD1; V: TRBV29-1; J: TRBJ2-1
CDR3: CASDYSGRATDTQYF; DNA: TGTGCCTCCGACTATAGCGGGAGGGCCACAGATACGCAGTATTTT; size: NA; D: TRBD2; V: TRBV10-3; J: TRBJ2-3
CDR3: CASSPGFMNTEAFF; DNA: TGTGCCAGCAGCCCAGGTTTTATGAACACTGAAGCTTTCTTT; size: once; D: NA; V: TRBV11-2; J: TRBJ1-1
CDR3: CASSNIMTGMGPDTQYF; DNA: TGTGCCAGTAGCAATATAATGACAGGGATGGGTCCAGATACGCAGTATTTT; size: NA; D: TRBD1; V: TRBV19; J: TRBJ2-3
CDR3: CASSESSKSGASTDTQYF; DNA: TGCGCCAGCAGTGAGTCGAGCAAAAGCGGAGCAAGCACAGATACGCAGTATTTT; size: NA; D: NA; V: TRBV10-1; J: TRBJ2-3
CDR3: CASSYSWTGRYEQYF; DNA: TGTGCCAGCAGTTACTCCTGGACAGGCCGCTACGAGCAGTACTTC; size: NA; D: TRBD1; V: TRBV6-2/TRBV6-3; J: TRBJ2-7
CDR3: CASSLTGSGSGYEQYF; DNA: TGTGCCAGCAGCCTGACAGGTAGCGGGAGTGGTTACGAGCAGTACTTC; size: once; D: TRBD2; V: TRBV7-2; J: TRBJ2-7
CDR3: CASRSPLAGGLGDTQYF; DNA: TGTGCCAGTAGATCCCCACTAGCGGGGGGATTGGGAGATACGCAGTATTTT; size: NA; D: TRBD2; V: TRBV19; J: TRBJ2-3
CDR3: CASSSQGQQGGYTF; DNA: TGTGCCAGCAGCTCCCAAGGACAGCAGGGTGGCTACACCTTC; size: NA; D: NA; V: TRBV7-2; J: TRBJ1-2
CDR3: CASSRGHDYEQYF; DNA: TGTGCCAGCAGCCGGGGACACGACTACGAGCAGTACTTC; size: once; D: NA; V: TRBV7-8; J: TRBJ2-7
CDR3: CATSRSTDTHGGATTDTQYF; DNA: TGTGCCACCAGCAGATCGACAGACACCCACGGGGGGGCCACCACAGATACGCAGTATTTT; size: NA; D: TRBD2; V: TRBV15; J: TRBJ2-3
CDR3: CASRRLAGSTDTQYF; DNA: TGTGCCAGCAGAAGACTAGCGGGGAGCACAGATACGCAGTATTTT; size: NA; D: TRBD2; V: TRBV2; J: TRBJ2-3
CDR3: CASSPAGDTEAFF; DNA: TGTGCCAGCAGTCCAGCAGGGGACACTGAAGCTTTCTTT; size: NA; D: NA; V: TRBV6-6; J: TRBJ1-1
CDR3: CASSVTGARGAFF; DNA: TGTGCCAGCAGTGTCACAGGGGCACGTGGAGCTTTCTTT; size: few; D: TRBD1; V: TRBV28; J: TRBJ1-1
CDR3: CATHSSIVQTQYF; DNA: TGCGCCACGCACAGTAGTATCGTCCAGACCCAGTACTTC; size: NA; D: NA; V: TRBV4-3; J: TRBJ2-5
CDR3: CASSAPGGYEQYF; DNA: TGTGCCAGTAGTGCTCCCGGGGGCTACGAGCAGTACTTC; size: NA; D: NA; V: TRBV19; J: TRBJ2-7
CDR3: CASSLDGTGNSPLHF; DNA: TGTGCCAGCAGCTTAGATGGGACAGGGAATTCACCCCTCCACTTT; size: once; D: TRBD1; V: TRBV7-2; J: TRBJ1-6
CDR3: CASSKYTGTGAFDEQFF; DNA: TGTGCCAGCAGCAAATATACCGGGACAGGGGCCTTCGATGAGCAGTTCTTC; size: once; D: TRBD1; V: TRBV5-6; J: TRBJ2-1
CDR3: CASRPGQGYNEQFF; DNA: TGCGCCAGCAGACCGGGACAGGGTTACAATGAGCAGTTCTTC; size: NA; D: TRBD1; V: TRBV5-1; J: TRBJ2-1
CDR3: CASSDAQGGSPPLHF; DNA: TGTGCCAGTAGTGACGCACAGGGGGGTAGTCCACCCCTCCACTTT; size: once; D: TRBD1; V: TRBV19; J: TRBJ1-6
CDR3: CASGLGLAGAGGGQFF; DNA: TGTGCCAGCGGGTTGGGACTAGCGGGGGCCGGTGGGGGGCAGTTCTTC; size: NA; D: TRBD2; V: TRBV28; J: TRBJ2-1
CDR3: CASSLGQPNEKLFF; DNA: TGTGCCAGCAGCTTGGGACAGCCTAATGAAAAACTGTTTTTT; size: NA; D: NA; V: TRBV5-8; J: TRBJ1-4
CDR3: CASSGSGKTQYF; DNA: TGTGCCAGCAGCGGGTCCGGGAAGACCCAGTACTTC; size: NA; D: NA; V: TRBV27; J: TRBJ2-5
CDR3: CAWSSDNEQFF; DNA: TGTGCCTGGAGCTCTGACAATGAGCAGTTCTTC; size: NA; D: NA; V: TRBV30; J: TRBJ2-1
CDR3: CASSVKGGTSGFNSYNEQFF; DNA: TGTGCCAGCAGCGTCAAGGGTGGGACTAGCGGTTTTAACTCCTACAATGAGCAGTTCTTC; size: NA; D: TRBD2; V: TRBV9; J: TRBJ2-1
CDR3: CSATLAGGTDTQYF; DNA: TGCAGCGCTACACTAGCGGGGGGCACAGATACGCAGTATTTT; size: NA; D: TRBD2; V: TRBV29-1; J: TRBJ2-3
CDR3: CASSLGQDRAEKLFF; DNA: TGCGCCAGCAGCCTAGGACAGGACAGGGCGGAAAAACTGTTTTTT; size: few; D: TRBD1; V: TRBV4-1; J: TRBJ1-4
CDR3: CASSGSGSADTQYF; DNA: TGTGCCAGCAGTGGTAGCGGGAGCGCAGATACGCAGTATTTT; size: NA; D: TRBD2; V: TRBV6-6; J: TRBJ2-3
CDR3: CASSQEEPQHF; DNA: TGTGCCAGCAGTCAAGAGGAGCCCCAGCATTTT; size: NA; D: NA; V: TRBV28; J: TRBJ1-5
CDR3: CASTRRRESYEQYF; DNA: TGTGCCAGCACCAGAAGGCGGGAGTCCTACGAGCAGTACTTC; size: NA; D: TRBD2; V: TRBV7-8; J: TRBJ2-7
CDR3: CAWRSVDRVRPYEQYF; DNA: TGTGCCTGGAGGTCCGTAGACAGGGTCCGACCCTACGAGCAGTACTTC; size: NA; D: TRBD1; V: TRBV30; J: TRBJ2-7
CDR3: CASSPSPGTANSPLHF; DNA: TGTGCCAGCTCACCATCACCCGGGACAGCCAATTCACCCCTCCACTTT; size: NA; D: TRBD1; V: TRBV18; J: TRBJ1-6
CDR3: CSVGSGGDEQFF; DNA: TGCAGCGTTGGTTCAGGAGGAGATGAGCAGTTCTTC; size: NA; D: NA; V: TRBV29-1; J: TRBJ2-1
CDR3: CASSFMGAFNEKLFF; DNA: TGCGCCAGCAGCTTCATGGGGGCCTTTAATGAAAAACTGTTTTTT; size: few; D: NA; V: TRBV5-1; J: TRBJ1-4
CDR3: CASSLGTGPYNEQFF; DNA: TGCGCCAGCAGCTTGGGCACAGGCCCATACAATGAGCAGTTCTTC; size: NA; D: NA; V: TRBV5-1; J: TRBJ2-1
CDR3: CASSRPRTRIEDNEQFF; DNA: TGCGCCAGCAGCCGGCCTCGGACTAGAATCGAGGACAATGAGCAGTTCTTC; size: NA; D: TRBD2; V: TRBV5-1; J: TRBJ2-1
CDR3: CASSLSRFLEAFF; DNA: TGTGCCAGCAGTTTGAGCCGATTCCTTGAAGCTTTCTTT; size: NA; D: NA; V: TRBV6-5; J: TRBJ1-1
CDR3: CASSKGQAATGELFF; DNA: TGTGCCAGCAGCAAGGGACAGGCCGCCACCGGGGAGCTGTTTTTT; size: NA; D: TRBD1; V: TRBV7-9; J: TRBJ2-2
CDR3: CAISQGEGGEQYF; DNA: TGTGCCATCTCACAGGGGGAGGGTGGCGAGCAGTACTTC; size: NA; D: NA; V: TRBV10-3; J: TRBJ2-7
CDR3: CASSLLRDTSGETQYF; DNA: TGTGCCAGCAGCTTATTACGGGACACTTCTGGGGAGACCCAGTACTTC; size: NA; D: NA; V: TRBV7-9; J: TRBJ2-5
CDR3: CASSETGGLQTGELFF; DNA: TGCGCCAGCAGCGAAACAGGGGGCCTTCAAACCGGGGAGCTGTTTTTT; size: NA; D: TRBD1; V: TRBV4-3; J: TRBJ2-2
CDR3: CAWSVLDSRSPLHF; DNA: TGTGCCTGGAGTGTCCTCGACAGCCGATCACCCCTCCACTTT; size: NA; D: NA; V: TRBV30; J: TRBJ1-6
CDR3: CASKTTGLDYNEQFF; DNA: TGTGCCAGTAAAACCACGGGACTAGATTACAATGAGCAGTTCTTC; size: NA; D: TRBD2; V: TRBV28; J: TRBJ2-1
CDR3: CASSIGQGLSPLHF; DNA: TGTGCCAGTAGTATAGGTCAGGGGCTATCACCCCTCCACTTT; size: NA; D: NA; V: TRBV19; J: TRBJ1-6
CDR3: CASSLVAGLQETQYF; DNA: TGTGCCAGCAGCTTAGTGGCAGGGCTCCAAGAGACCCAGTACTTC; size: NA; D: NA; V: TRBV7-2; J: TRBJ2-5
CDR3: CASSRTVNYGYTF; DNA: TGTGCCAGCAGCCGGACAGTCAACTATGGCTACACCTTC; size: NA; D: NA; V: TRBV6-2/TRBV6-3; J: TRBJ1-2
CDR3: CAWSYLARAYEQYF; DNA: TGTGCCTGGAGTTATCTAGCGAGAGCCTACGAGCAGTACTTC; size: NA; D: NA; V: TRBV30; J: TRBJ2-7
CDR3: CASSYGLQGKPDTQYF; DNA: TGTGCCAGCAGTTACGGTCTCCAGGGGAAGCCAGATACGCAGTATTTT; size: NA; D: NA; V: TRBV6-5; J: TRBJ2-3